This T cell receptor (beta chain) was sequenced during a study of T-cell reconstitution after alpha-beta-depleted transplantation in children. Study outcomes and limitations: Roughly two months post-transplant, alpha-beta T cells reportedly originated from several hundred graft clones that had expanded. A year post-transplant, T-cell counts and diversity derived mostly from newly produced T cells. Surviving thymic progenitors and recipient T cells were the source of high TCRbeta diversity at day 60 in some patients.

Germline CDR1 LNHNV, CDR2 YYDKDF (reference sequence). Trimming took off 9 bases at V and 6 bases at J, with 18 bases between the two ends. This CDR3 is 15 amino acids long. In the case of this clonotype: Its matching antigen is unknown.

Researchers prepared the TCRbeta library using unique molecular identifiers, the study reports. TCRdb recomputed calls from the PCR reads with MiXCR, one row per CDR3 protein. Here the sample spans 450,000 to 550,000 distinct CDR3 sequences, more than 9.5% being singletons. V gene TRBV15 combines with J gene TRBJ1-6; D is uncertain. The source is a female patient aged 2-15 years who had a stem cell transplant for aplastic anemia, so the T cells may come from the graft donor. The sequencing used PBMCs, mostly from graft donor cells, collected 180 days after TCRalphabeta/CD19-depleted stem cell transplant. This chain's CDR3 is CATGFSANFNSPLHF. The CDR3, as DNA: TGTGCCACAGGGTTCTCCGCGAATTTTAATTCACCCCTCCACTTT.